Shown below are 19 T cell receptor beta chains from a single sample sequenced in a study of Tregs in tolerant kidney transplant recipients. Sequencing used immunoSEQ multiplex PCR; TCRdb keeps in-frame clones, though not all of them. The table includes about 83,000 clones, more than 95% detected once. Sequencing used CD4+ T cells from blood, obtained before the transplant. The receptors come from a human donor who received a combined kidney and bone marrow transplant.

The CDR3 DNA is TGTGCCAGCAGCTCCGGGACAGGGGCGTACAATGAGCAGTTCTTC. This translates into CASSSGTGAYNEQFF. The chain employs TRBV7-2 and TRBJ2-1, with 10 positions matching TRBD1. Germline CDR1 SGHTA, CDR2 FQGNSA. V lost 4 bases, J lost 4 bases, and 4 bases stayed unmatched. This CDR3 has 15 residues.

The chain couples TRBV9 to TRBJ2-1, with 7 bases fitting TRBD2. Trimming took 0 bases from V and 0 from J; bases not matched to a gene: 3. The CDR3 contains 16 residues. CDR1 is SGDLS, CDR2 YYNGEE, per germline. The CDR3 DNA reads as TGTGCCAGCAGCGTAGTTCCGGGGGGCTCCTACAATGAGCAGTTCTTC. Amino acids: CASSVVPGGSYNEQFF.

J is TRBJ2-1 and V is TRBV4-2; TRBD1 matches 8 bases. Trimming took 1 base from V and 5 from J; bases not matched to a gene: 7. The germline V gene encodes CDR1 LGHNA and CDR2 YNFKEQ. The CDR3 totals 16 residues. CDR3 DNA: TGTGCCAGCAGCCAAGGGCAGGGGGCTAGACACAATGAGCAGTTCTTC. This encodes CASSQGQGARHNEQFF.

The V and J genes are TRBV7-9 and TRBJ1-2; D remains ambiguous. Germline CDR1 reads SEHNR; CDR2 reads FQNEAQ (reference sequence). The CDR3 is 13 amino acids. The V end lost 4 bases, the J end lost 5 bases, and 11 bases lay between the germline ends. The CDR3 nucleotides are TGTGCCAGCAGCTCCCGCAGAAGTTATGGCTACACCTTC. Protein product: CASSSRRSYGYTF. The full variable domain, with the rest looked up from reference TRBV7-9 and TRBJ1-2, is DTGVSQNPRHKITKRGQNVTFRCDPISEHNRLYWYRQTLGQGPEFLTYFQNEAQLEKSRLLSDRFSAERPKGSFSTLEIQRTEQGDSAMYLCASSSRRSYGYTFGSGTRLTVV.

The chain has TRBV19 and TRBJ2-1; 7 bases align to TRBD1. With V trimmed by 4 bases and J by 3 bases, 3 bases remained unmatched. The V gene's germline CDR1 is LNHDA and CDR2 SQIVND (reference sequence). The CDR3 length is 14 residues. CDR3 residues: CASSTTGDYNEQFF. In DNA, the CDR3 is TGTGCCAGTAGTACCACAGGGGACTACAATGAGCAGTTCTTC.

This clone was found once. This sequence joins TRBV6-5 and TRBJ1-2, with 8 bases fitting TRBD1. The length of the CDR3 is 14 residues. Germline loops: CDR1 MNHEY, CDR2 SVGAGI. The ends lost 4 bases at V and 5 bases at J; junction bases unmatched: 6. The CDR3 spells CASSSPTGEYGYTF. The CDR3 coding sequence is TGTGCCAGCAGTTCACCGACAGGGGAGTATGGCTACACCTTC.

The V call is TRBV23-1, the J call TRBJ2-3; 7 nucleotides agree with TRBD1. TRBV23-1 is assigned to the ORF class and has an uncertain function. CDR3 size: 14 residues. V dropped 6 bases and J dropped 0; count of bases not matched to a gene: 3. CDR3: CASRKGQSTDTQYF. CDR3 nucleotides: TGCGCCAGCAGGAAGGGACAGAGCACAGATACGCAGTATTTT.

The V and J genes are TRBV18 and TRBJ2-7, with 7 bases that match TRBD1. V trimming: 3 bases; J trimming: 4 bases; junction bases outside the gene matches: 6. From germline, CDR1 is KGHSH and CDR2 LQKENI. CDR3 length: 14 residues. The CDR3 coding sequence is TGTGCCAGCTCACCTGACAGGGCTTGGTACGAGCAGTACTTC. This codes for CASSPDRAWYEQYF.

The chain joins TRBV5-4 to TRBJ2-7; 7 nucleotides line up with TRBD2. V trimming: 4 bases; J trimming: 5 bases; junction bases outside the gene matches: 9. Germline V gene lookup returns CDR1 SGHNT and CDR2 YYREEE (reference sequence). This CDR3 has 14 amino acids. CDR3 sequence reads: CASSPGGRGNEQYF. CDR3 in DNA: TGTGCCAGCAGCCCTGGAGGGAGGGGTAACGAGCAGTACTTC.

The gene calls are TRBV28 and TRBJ2-7, with D tentatively TRBD1 (6 bases). V shed 8 bases and J shed 2 bases, with 13 bases lying between them. The germline CDR1 and CDR2 sequences are MDHEN and SYDVKM. The CDR3 sequence is 13 residues long. The CDR3 DNA follows: TGTGCCAGCGAGAAGGACAGTGCCTACGAGCAGTACTTC. This translates into CASEKDSAYEQYF.

This chain uses TRBV10-1 with TRBJ2-1; 12 nucleotides align to TRBD1. The CDR3 has 23 amino acids. Germline lookup yields CDR1 WNHNN and CDR2 SYGVQD (reference sequence). V lost 7 bases, J lost 0 bases, and 25 bases stayed unmatched. The CDR3 is CASTPGCCFWDRGLGSSYNEQFF. The CDR3 region has the DNA TGCGCCAGCACCCCAGGATGTTGTTTTTGGGACAGGGGGCTCGGCAGCTCCTACAATGAGCAGTTCTTC.

This chain links TRBV5-6 with TRBJ1-5, with D unclear. There are 13 residues in the CDR3. Trimming left V 0 bases short and J 5 bases short, with 6 bases between. The germline gives CDR1 SGHDT, CDR2 YYEEEE. The CDR3 sequence is CASSLDGDQPQHF. CDR3 DNA: TGTGCCAGCAGCTTGGACGGGGATCAGCCCCAGCATTTT.

V and J are TRBV10-3 and TRBJ1-4; a possible D gene is TRBD1 (5 bases). The V gene lost 3 bases and the J gene lost 5 bases, with 10 bases spanning the gap. The length of the CDR3 is 14 residues. Germline CDR1 is ENHRY and CDR2 is SYGVKD. The CDR3 sequence: CAISDGGKNEKLFF. Written as DNA, the CDR3 is TGTGCCATCAGTGACGGGGGGAAGAATGAAAAACTGTTTTTT.

The chain recombines TRBV6-6 with TRBJ1-2; TRBD1 matches 7 bases. The ends lost 2 bases at V and 3 bases at J; junction bases unmatched: 3. The V gene's germline CDR1 is MNHNY and CDR2 SVGAGI (reference sequence). The CDR3 sequence is 14 residues long. The CDR3 is CASSYSRGDYGYTF. For the CDR3, the DNA is TGTGCCAGCAGTTACAGCAGGGGGGACTATGGCTACACCTTC.

This chain joins TRBV4-2 and TRBJ2-1, with 10 positions matching TRBD1. Germline lookup yields CDR1 LGHNA and CDR2 YNFKEQ. The CDR3 totals 15 residues. Trimming at V came to 4 bases and at J to 5 bases, leaving 5 bases not matched to a gene. CDR3 sequence reads: CASSPRDRGNNEQFF. The CDR3 coding sequence is TGTGCCAGCAGCCCCCGGGACAGGGGAAACAATGAGCAGTTCTTC.

The V and J genes are TRBV5-1 and TRBJ2-5; 7 bases agree with TRBD1. Germline V lookup: CDR1 SGHRS, CDR2 YFSETQ. The V gene end was trimmed by 3 bases and the J gene end by 5 bases; junction bases not matched to a gene: 7. The CDR3 consists of 14 residues. The CDR3: CASSSSGTAETQYF. CDR3 bases: TGCGCCAGCAGCTCATCTGGGACAGCTGAGACCCAGTACTTC. The whole variable domain, filled in from reference TRBV5-1 and TRBJ2-5, reads KAGVTQTPRYLIKTRGQQVTLSCSPISGHRSVSWYQQTPGQGLQFLFEYFSETQRNKGNFPGRFSGRQFSNSRSEMNVSTLELGDSALYLCASSSSGTAETQYFGPGTRLLVL.

This rearrangement joins TRBV7-3 to TRBJ2-1; TRBD1 matches at 10 bases. The CDR3 runs 13 residues. In germline, CDR1 is SGHTA, CDR2 FQGTGA. V was clipped by 2 bases and J by 12 bases; unmatched bases: 4. CDR3 sequence reads: CASSLDRDRGQFF. Here the CDR3 DNA reads TGTGCCAGCAGCTTAGATAGGGACAGGGGGCAGTTCTTC. Looking up the rest from reference TRBV7-3 and TRBJ2-1 gives the full variable domain: GAGVSQTPSNKVTEKGKYVELRCDPISGHTALYWYRQSLGQGPEFLIYFQGTGAADDSGLPNDRFFAVRPEGSVSTLKIQRTERGDSAVYLCASSLDRDRGQFFGPGTRLTVL.

Written as DNA, the CDR3 is TGTGCCAGCTCACTCTCTACCTTGGATGAGCAGTTCTTC. It encodes CASSLSTLDEQFF. The rearrangement joins TRBV18 to TRBJ2-1; D unresolved. This CDR3 contains 13 residues. V lost 4 bases and J 8 bases, leaving 12 bases between the germline ends. From germline, CDR1 is KGHSH and CDR2 LQKENI. Based on the CDR3 plus reference TRBV18 and TRBJ2-1, the full variable domain is NAGVMQNPRHLVRRRGQEARLRCSPMKGHSHVYWYRQLPEEGLKFMVYLQKENIIDESGMPKERFSAEFPKEGPSILRIQQVVRGDSAAYFCASSLSTLDEQFFGPGTRLTVL.

V gene TRBV7-9 combines with J gene TRBJ1-2; D is unresolved. The CDR3 is made up of 13 amino acids. Germline V gene sequence: CDR1 SEHNR, CDR2 FQNEAQ (reference sequence). The V and J ends lost 2 bases and 6 bases respectively, with 10 bases between them. The DNA for the CDR3 is TGTGCCAGCAGCTTACAGATGGCCCATGGCTACACCTTC. It specifies CASSLQMAHGYTF.